This T cell receptor beta chain was recovered during a study of Graves' ophthalmopathy and Graves' hyperthyroidism. Amplification of TCR beta CDR3 regions used RNA transcripts. Investigators did first-round RT-PCR with HTBI primers, then second-round multiplex PCR. MiXCR, applied by TCRdb to the multiplex PCR reads, yields one record per CDR3 protein. The sample consists of 350,000 to 400,000 distinct CDR3 sequences, 15% to 19% of them appearing once. PBMCs originated in around 11 ml of fresh peripheral blood. The CDR3 spans 14 residues. Trimming shortened V by 2 bases and J by 3 bases, and 11 bases separated the two germline ends. Per the germline V gene, CDR1 is KGHSH and CDR2 is LQKENI.

What was sequenced was peripheral blood. The chain employs TRBV18 and TRBJ2-7; D not certain. This sequence originates from a woman aged 18-35 years with stable Graves' hyperthyroidism. CDR3: CASSPGASYYEQYF. The CDR3 DNA follows: TGTGCCAGCTCACCAGGCGCGAGCTACTACGAGCAGTACTTC.